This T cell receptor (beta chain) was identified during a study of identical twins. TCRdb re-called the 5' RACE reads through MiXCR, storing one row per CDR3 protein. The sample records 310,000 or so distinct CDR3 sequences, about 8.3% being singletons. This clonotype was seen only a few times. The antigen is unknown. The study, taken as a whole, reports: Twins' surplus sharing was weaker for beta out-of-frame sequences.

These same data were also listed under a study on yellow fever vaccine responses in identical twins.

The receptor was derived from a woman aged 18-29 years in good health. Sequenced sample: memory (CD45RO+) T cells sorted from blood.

The CDR3: CASSLRAQYEQYF. CDR3 in DNA: TGCGCCAGCAGCCTTAGGGCCCAATACGAGCAGTACTTC. The V gene is TRBV5-1, the J gene TRBJ2-7; D unresolved. V was clipped by 4 bases and J by 4 bases, with 12 bases between them. The CDR3 is made up of 13 amino acids. The germline V gene has CDR1 SGHRS and CDR2 YFSETQ.